One TCR beta chain is described in this entry. The sample belongs to a study of blood T cell repertoires in COVID-19. Study overall: Donors in the United States, Italy and Spain gave samples during acute or convalescent COVID-19.

In the study's own analysis: Estimation of nucleated cell counts was performed using reference gene primer amplification. Sequencing was performed with immunoSEQ multiplex PCR; in TCRdb, only in-frame clones are kept and a portion is missing. That table gives V, J and clone size, and the DNA gave D and trimming. The sample carries more than 90,000 clones, more than 75% recorded once. The CDR3 totals 11 residues. Trimming removed 4 bases at V and 6 bases at J, with 7 bases between. Germline assignment: CDR1 SEHNR and CDR2 FQNEAQ (reference sequence). The V gene is TRBV7-9, the J gene TRBJ2-7, with D unclear. This sequence originates from a man of 80 years or more with acute or convalescent COVID-19. The sample comprised peripheral blood. CDR3 protein: CASSSYREQYF. Written as DNA, the CDR3 is TGTGCCAGCAGCTCCTATCGCGAGCAGTACTTC.